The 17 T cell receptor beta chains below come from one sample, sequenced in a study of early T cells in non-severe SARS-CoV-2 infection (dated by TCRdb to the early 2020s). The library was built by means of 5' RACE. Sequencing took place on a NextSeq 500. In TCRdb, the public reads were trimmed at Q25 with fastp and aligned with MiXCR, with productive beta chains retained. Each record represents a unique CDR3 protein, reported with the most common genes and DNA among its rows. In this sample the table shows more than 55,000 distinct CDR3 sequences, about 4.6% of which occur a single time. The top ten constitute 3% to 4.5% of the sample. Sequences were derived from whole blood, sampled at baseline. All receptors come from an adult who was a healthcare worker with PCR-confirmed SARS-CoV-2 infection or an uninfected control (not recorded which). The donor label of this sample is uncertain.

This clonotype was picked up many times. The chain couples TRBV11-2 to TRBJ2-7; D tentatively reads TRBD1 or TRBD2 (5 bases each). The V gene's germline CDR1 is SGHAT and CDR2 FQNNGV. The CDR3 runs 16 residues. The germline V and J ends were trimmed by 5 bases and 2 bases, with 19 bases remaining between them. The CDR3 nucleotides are TGTGCCAGCAGCCTAACCGCCGGGACGATGGCCTACGAGCAGTACTTC. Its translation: CASSLTAGTMAYEQYF.

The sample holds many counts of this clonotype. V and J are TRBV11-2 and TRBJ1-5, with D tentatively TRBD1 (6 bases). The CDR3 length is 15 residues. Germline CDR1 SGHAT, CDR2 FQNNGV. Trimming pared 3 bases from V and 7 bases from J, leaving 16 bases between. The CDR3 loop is CASSLDHRADQPQHF. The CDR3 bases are TGTGCCAGCAGCTTGGACCACAGGGCTGACCAGCCCCAGCATTTT. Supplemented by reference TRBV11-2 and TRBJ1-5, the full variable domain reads EAGVAQSPRYKIIEKRQSVAFWCNPISGHATLYWYQQILGQGPKLLIQFQNNGVVDDSQLPKDRFSAERLKGVDSTLKIQPAKLEDSAVYLCASSLDHRADQPQHFGDGTRLSIL.

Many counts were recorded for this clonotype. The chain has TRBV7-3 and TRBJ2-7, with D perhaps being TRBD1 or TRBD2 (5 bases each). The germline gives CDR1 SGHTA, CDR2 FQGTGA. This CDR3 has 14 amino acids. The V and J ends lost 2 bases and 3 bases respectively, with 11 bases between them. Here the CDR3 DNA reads TGTGCCAGCAGCTTAGGGGACGGGGTCTACGAGCAGTACTTC. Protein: CASSLGDGVYEQYF. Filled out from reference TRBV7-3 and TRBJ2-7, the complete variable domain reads GAGVSQTPSNKVTEKGKYVELRCDPISGHTALYWYRQSLGQGPEFLIYFQGTGAADDSGLPNDRFFAVRPEGSVSTLKIQRTERGDSAVYLCASSLGDGVYEQYFGPGTRLTVT.

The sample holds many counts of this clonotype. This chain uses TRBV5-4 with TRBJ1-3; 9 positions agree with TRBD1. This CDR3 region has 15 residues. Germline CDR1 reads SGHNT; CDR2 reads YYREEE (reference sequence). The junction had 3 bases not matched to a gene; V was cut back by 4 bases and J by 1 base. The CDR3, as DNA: TGTGCCAGCAGCCAGGGGACAGGGTCTGGAAACACCATATATTTT. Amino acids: CASSQGTGSGNTIYF.

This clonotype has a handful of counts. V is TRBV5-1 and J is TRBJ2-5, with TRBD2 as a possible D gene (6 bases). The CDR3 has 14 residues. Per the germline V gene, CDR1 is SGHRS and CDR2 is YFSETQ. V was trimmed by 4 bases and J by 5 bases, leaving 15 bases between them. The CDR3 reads CASSPGGTSETQYF. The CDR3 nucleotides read TGCGCCAGCAGCCCTGGGGGGACGTCTGAGACCCAGTACTTC.

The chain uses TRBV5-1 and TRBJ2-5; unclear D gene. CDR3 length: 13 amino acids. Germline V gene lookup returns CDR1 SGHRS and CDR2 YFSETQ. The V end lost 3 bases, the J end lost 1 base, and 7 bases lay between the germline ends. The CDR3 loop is CASSSQSQETQYF. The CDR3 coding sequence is TGCGCCAGCAGCTCACAGAGCCAAGAGACCCAGTACTTC.

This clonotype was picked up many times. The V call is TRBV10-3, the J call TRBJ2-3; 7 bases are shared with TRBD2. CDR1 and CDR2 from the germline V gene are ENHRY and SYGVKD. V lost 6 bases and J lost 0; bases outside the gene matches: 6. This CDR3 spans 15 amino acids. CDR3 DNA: TGTGCCATCAGAGGCCGGGGGGAAAGCACAGATACGCAGTATTTT. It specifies CAIRGRGESTDTQYF.

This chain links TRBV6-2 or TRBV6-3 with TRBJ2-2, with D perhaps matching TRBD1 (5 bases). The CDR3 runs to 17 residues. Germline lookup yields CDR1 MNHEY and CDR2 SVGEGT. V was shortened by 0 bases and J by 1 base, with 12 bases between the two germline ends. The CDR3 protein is CASSYSKGARNTGELFF. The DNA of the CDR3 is TGTGCCAGCAGTTACTCGAAAGGGGCGAGGAACACCGGGGAGCTGTTTTTT.

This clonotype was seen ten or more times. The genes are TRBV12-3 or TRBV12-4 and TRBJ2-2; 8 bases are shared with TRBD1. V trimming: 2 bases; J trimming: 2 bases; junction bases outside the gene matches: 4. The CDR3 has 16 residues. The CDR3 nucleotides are TGTGCCAGCAGTTTACGACAGGGGACTAACACCGGGGAGCTGTTTTTT. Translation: CASSLRQGTNTGELFF.

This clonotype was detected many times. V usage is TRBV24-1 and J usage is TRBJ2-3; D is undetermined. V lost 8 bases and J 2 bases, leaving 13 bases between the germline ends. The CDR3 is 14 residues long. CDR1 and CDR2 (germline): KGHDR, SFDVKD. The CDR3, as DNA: TGTGCCACCAAGGGCCCTACTTCCACAGATACGCAGTATTTT. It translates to CATKGPTSTDTQYF.

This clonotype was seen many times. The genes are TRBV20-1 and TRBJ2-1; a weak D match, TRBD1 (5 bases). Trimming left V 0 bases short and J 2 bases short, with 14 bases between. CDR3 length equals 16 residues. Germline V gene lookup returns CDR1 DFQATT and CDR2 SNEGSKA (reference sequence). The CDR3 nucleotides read TGCAGTGCTAGAGATGCAGGGCGTGGGACCTACAATGAGCAGTTCTTC. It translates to CSARDAGRGTYNEQFF.

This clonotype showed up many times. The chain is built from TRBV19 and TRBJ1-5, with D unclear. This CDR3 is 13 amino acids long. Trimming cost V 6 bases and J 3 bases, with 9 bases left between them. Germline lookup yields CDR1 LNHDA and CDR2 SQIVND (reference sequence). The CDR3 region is CASRAQPNQPQHF. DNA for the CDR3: TGTGCCAGTAGGGCTCAACCCAATCAGCCCCAGCATTTT. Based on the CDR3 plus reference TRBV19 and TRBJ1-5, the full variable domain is DGGITQSPKYLFRKEGQNVTLSCEQNLNHDAMYWYRQDPGQGLRLIYYSQIVNDFQKGDIAEGYSVSREKKESFPLTVTSAQKNPTAFYLCASRAQPNQPQHFGDGTRLSIL.

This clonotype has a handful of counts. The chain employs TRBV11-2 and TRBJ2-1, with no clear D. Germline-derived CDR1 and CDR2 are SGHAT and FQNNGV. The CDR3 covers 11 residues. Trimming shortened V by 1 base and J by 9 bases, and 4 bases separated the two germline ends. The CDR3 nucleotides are TGTGCCAGCAGCTTAGCTACTGAGCAGTTCTTC. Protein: CASSLATEQFF.

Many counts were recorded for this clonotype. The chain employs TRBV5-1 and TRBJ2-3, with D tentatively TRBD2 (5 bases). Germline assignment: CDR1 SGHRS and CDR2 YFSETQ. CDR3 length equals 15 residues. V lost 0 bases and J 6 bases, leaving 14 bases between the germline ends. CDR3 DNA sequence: TGCGCCAGCAGCTTGGGGACTGCGAACTTGGATACGCAGTATTTT. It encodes CASSLGTANLDTQYF.

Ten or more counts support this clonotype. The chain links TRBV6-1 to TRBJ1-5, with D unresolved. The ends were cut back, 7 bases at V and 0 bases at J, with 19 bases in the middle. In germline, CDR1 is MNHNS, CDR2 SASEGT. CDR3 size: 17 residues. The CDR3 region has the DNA TGTGCCAGCACCAGAATCGGGAGGATTGATAGCAATCAGCCCCAGCATTTT. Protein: CASTRIGRIDSNQPQHF.

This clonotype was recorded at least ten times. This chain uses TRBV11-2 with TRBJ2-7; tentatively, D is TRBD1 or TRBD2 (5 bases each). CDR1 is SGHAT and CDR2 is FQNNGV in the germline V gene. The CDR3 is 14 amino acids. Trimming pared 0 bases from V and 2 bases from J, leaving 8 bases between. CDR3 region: CASSLDVGAYEQYF. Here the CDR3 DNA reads TGTGCCAGCAGCTTAGATGTGGGGGCCTACGAGCAGTACTTC.

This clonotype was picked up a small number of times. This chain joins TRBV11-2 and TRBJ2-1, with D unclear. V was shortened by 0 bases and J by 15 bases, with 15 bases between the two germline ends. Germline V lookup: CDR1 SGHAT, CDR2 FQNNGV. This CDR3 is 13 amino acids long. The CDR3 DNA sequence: TGTGCCAGCAGCTTAGAAGGAAGGGTCTCTGGGTTCTTC. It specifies CASSLEGRVSGFF.